What follows describes a single TCR beta chain. This clone was observed a single time. It has no known antigen specificity. No much larger clone is present one base from it, and per-base qualities are unavailable. The trial excluded patients who had a history of autoimmune disease or who were on systemic immunosuppression. In every dose cohort, peripheral blood was drawn for TCR sequencing at baseline, cycle 4 day 1, and cycle 7 day 1. The samples were drawn from a first-in-human, open-label, multicenter phase I dose-escalation trial of ivuxolimab. Adults with locally advanced or metastatic melanoma, renal cell, hepatocellular, or head and neck squamous cell carcinoma were enrolled in the trial. Before TCR sequencing, CD4+ T cells and CD8+ T cells were sorted from peripheral blood as separate populations. To sequence the TCRbeta CDR3 region, genomic DNA was isolated from the sorted cells. TCRbeta CDR3 regions were sequenced using the immunoSEQ Assay. The clones in this table, taken by TCRdb from immuneACCESS, are in-frame only. Not every clone is retained; where verified, under half of the shortfall comes from an unresolved V gene, and the cause of the rest is unknown. A total of 35,000 to 45,000 clones appear in this sample, about four fifths of them only once. Together, the top ten hold 2% to 2.5% of the sample.

This sample was taken from a study of OX40 agonist ivuxolimab in advanced cancers. For context, the study as a whole: Ivuxolimab, which targeted the costimulatory receptor OX40 (CD134), was an agonistic, fully human IgG2 monoclonal antibody. The paper reports the monotherapy dose-escalation portion (N of about 51 patients) of the phase I ivuxolimab trial. Intravenous ivuxolimab was administered to patients every 2 weeks at six dose levels: 0.01, 0.1, 0.3, 1.5, 3 and 10 mg/kg. The point of sequencing TCRbeta in the periphery was to test whether ivuxolimab changed TCR sequence diversity and drove clonal T-cell expansion. Among the roughly 52 dose-escalation patients, about 20 had hepatocellular carcinoma, 15 or so melanoma, 9 renal cell carcinoma and 9 head and neck cancer. Partial responses were achieved by three dose-escalation patients, of whom one had hepatocellular carcinoma and two had cutaneous melanoma. A male proportion of nearly 85% and a mean age of approximately 60 years, ranging from roughly 23 to 79, were recorded for the dose-escalation cohort. Prior anti-PD-1, anti-PD-L1 or anti-CTLA-4 therapy was permitted, and checkpoint inhibitors had been received by roughly 40% of dose-escalation patients.

The CDR3 contains 14 residues, cysteine and phenylalanine counted. Just the 42-base CDR3 DNA is kept, in frame starting at base 1. Trimming takes 2 bases off V and 2 bases off J; junction bases not matched to a gene: 1. CDR1 and CDR2, per the germline V gene, are MDHEN and SYDVKM. General conclusions and limits of the study: In the 0.1-3.0 mg/kg groups, partial responders were among the patients with the lowest normalized peripheral clonal expansion, particularly in CD8+ T cells. Which antigens the clonally expanded peripheral T cells were specific for was not determined. Clonal expansion of both CD4+ and CD8+ blood T cells was observed from baseline to week 6 at doses 0.1 to 3.0 mg/kg. Low levels of normalized T-cell clonal expansion were also seen in some nonresponding patients. After ivuxolimab, more expanded clones were found on average in CD8+ T cells than in CD4+ T cells.

Sequencing was performed on CD4+ or CD8+ T cells sorted from blood, taken in a trial of the OX40 agonist ivuxolimab. The chain is assembled from TRBV28 and TRBJ2-3, with 7 bases aligning to TRBD1. This clonotype was obtained from an adult with an advanced solid tumor such as melanoma, head and neck, liver or kidney cancer. For the CDR3, the sequence is CASSLGTATDTQYF. The DNA sequence is given as TGTGCCAGCAGTTTAGGGACAGCCACAGATACGCAGTATTTT.